This TCR beta chain was sequenced in a study of tumor and adjacent non-tumor tissue in lung cancer. Study background: Histology: about twelve adenocarcinoma, a couple of squamous cell carcinoma, 1 small cell lung cancer. Aged about 31 to 80 years, patients included roughly ten men and about five women with stage I to III disease.

A modified ARM-PCR protocol with three rounds of nested PCR amplified TCRbeta. TCRdb redid the calling of the multiplex PCR reads with MiXCR, one entry per CDR3 protein. The sample consists of some 99,000 distinct CDR3 sequences, more than 60% of them appearing once. Study-wide results and caveats: Tumor TCR diversity, when higher, was linked to shorter survival.

The template was RNA from unsorted bulk tissue. Newly diagnosed lung cancer patients had thoracic surgery in China, August–late 2014, without prior chemotherapy. With respect to this clonotype: What it recognizes is unknown. One end of the junction varies from germline; a read error may be responsible.

The specimen sequenced was lung tumor tissue. This receptor was obtained from a woman in her sixties or seventies with non-small cell lung cancer.

CDR3 in DNA: TGTGCCAACAGAAGGACAGTCGGCAACAATCAGTCCCAGCATTTT. As protein: CANRRTVGNNQSQHF. This chain joins TRBV6-5 and TRBJ1-5; possibly TRBD1 for D (6 bases). CDR3 length equals 15 residues. Germline V gene sequence: CDR1 MNHEY, CDR2 SVGAGI.